These 16 T cell receptor beta chains were sequenced from one sample in a study of T cell repertoires in ileal Crohn's disease (dated by TCRdb to about 2019). The library came from the immunoSEQ multiplex PCR assay. The immuneACCESS repertoire file appears here via TCRdb, limited to in-frame rearrangements. These files lack a portion of the clones; in checked studies, under half of the deficit traces to unresolved V genes, and the cause of the others is not known. Within this sample are 55,000 to 65,000 clones, with roughly nine tenths of them counted one time only. The biggest ten clones account for roughly 2% of the sample. The sample's time point label, decoded: neoterminal ileum biopsy at postoperative endoscopy, about 6 months after surgery. Sequencing input: ileal tissue. The receptor set was obtained from an adult with Crohn's disease.

The chain joins TRBV9 to TRBJ2-3, with D perhaps matching TRBD2 (5 bases). The V and J ends lost 0 bases and 0 bases respectively, with 11 bases between them. The CDR3 has 16 residues. Per germline, CDR1 SGDLS and CDR2 YYNGEE. The CDR3 is CASSVAGAESTDTQYF. Written as DNA, the CDR3 is TGTGCCAGCAGCGTAGCTGGAGCGGAAAGCACAGATACGCAGTATTTT.

CDR3 protein: CASSESSAAINTEAFF. The CDR3 DNA reads TGTGCCAGCAGTGAATCGAGTGCAGCGATAAACACTGAAGCTTTCTTT. The gene calls are TRBV25-1 and TRBJ1-1; no definite D call. Germline CDR1 reads MGHDK; CDR2 reads SYGVNS. This CDR3 contains 16 residues. V was shortened by 1 base and J by 2 bases, with 14 bases between the two germline ends. The full variable domain, rest sourced from reference TRBV25-1 and TRBJ1-1, is EADIYQTPRYLVIGTGKKITLECSQTMGHDKMYWYQQDPGMELHLIHYSYGVNSTEKGDLSSESTVSRIRTEHFPLTLESARPSHTSQYLCASSESSAAINTEAFFGQGTRLTVV.

Concerning this clone itself: Germline is not matched at one junction end, which may reflect a read error. The chain has TRBV7-8 and TRBJ1-2; 9 bases are shared with TRBD1. Germline CDR1 SGHVS, CDR2 FQNEAQ. CDR3 length: 14 amino acids. The CDR3 spells CASSRLESGTGKAF. CDR3 DNA: TGTGCCAGCAGCCGTCTCGAATCCGGGACAGGGAAGGCCTTC.

The V and J genes are TRBV5-4 and TRBJ1-1; D ambiguous. V lost 9 bases to trimming and J lost 0 bases, with 12 bases between them. CDR1 is SGHNT and CDR2 is YYREEE in the germline V gene (reference sequence). CDR3 size: 13 residues. The CDR3 DNA reads as TGTGCCACTAAGAAATTTATGAACACTGAAGCTTTCTTT. This gives the protein CATKKFMNTEAFF.

This chain links TRBV30 with TRBJ1-1; D is undetermined. The CDR3 totals 12 residues. The germline CDR1 and CDR2 sequences are GTSNPN and SVGIG (reference sequence). Trimming removed 1 base from V and 10 bases from J, with 13 bases in between. CDR3 region: CAWSEVRFGAFF. The CDR3 DNA is TGTGCCTGGAGTGAGGTGAGGTTTGGAGCTTTCTTT. The full variable domain, rest sourced from reference TRBV30 and TRBJ1-1, is SQTIHQWPATLVQPVGSPLSLECTVEGTSNPNLYWYRQAAGRGLQLLFYSVGIGQISSEVPQNLSASRPQDRQFILSSKKLLLSDSGFYLCAWSEVRFGAFFGQGTRLTVV.

V gene TRBV6-5 combines with J gene TRBJ2-7; 10 bases align to TRBD2. The CDR3 totals 15 residues. V lost 6 bases to trimming and J lost 6 bases; unmatched junction nucleotides: 11. CDR1 is MNHEY and CDR2 is SVGAGI in the germline V gene. In DNA form, the CDR3 reads TGTGCCAGCAGCCGCCCTCCTAGCGGGAGTAGCGAGCAGTACTTC. It yields the protein CASSRPPSGSSEQYF.

The chain carries TRBV6-5 and TRBJ1-1, with D perhaps matching TRBD1 (5 bases). The CDR3 covers 14 residues. In germline, CDR1 is MNHEY, CDR2 SVGAGI. V shed 4 bases and J shed 0 bases, with 9 bases lying between them. CDR3 loop: CASSSLGLNTEAFF. The CDR3 coding sequence is TGTGCCAGCAGTTCCCTGGGGCTGAACACTGAAGCTTTCTTT.

This chain uses TRBV7-2 with TRBJ2-7, with TRBD2 identical over 11 bases. V lost 5 bases to trimming and J lost 0 bases; unmatched junction nucleotides: 12. Germline-derived CDR1 and CDR2 are SGHTA and FQGNSA. This CDR3 spans 18 amino acids. The CDR3 region has the DNA TGTGCCAGCAGCCGGAATCCTACGACTAGCGGGGCCTCCTACGAGCAGTACTTC. Its protein is CASSRNPTTSGASYEQYF. The whole variable domain, remainder taken from reference TRBV7-2 and TRBJ2-7, is GAGVSQSPSNKVTEKGKDVELRCDPISGHTALYWYRQSLGQGLEFLIYFQGNSAPDKSGLPSDRFSAERTGGSVSTLTIQRTQQEDSAVYLCASSRNPTTSGASYEQYFGPGTRLTVT.

V is TRBV27 and J is TRBJ1-1; D may be TRBD1 (6 bases). Deletions cut 5 bases from V and 1 base from J, with 29 bases between. This CDR3 has 20 amino acids. CDR1 is MNHEY, CDR2 SMNVEV, per germline (reference sequence). The CDR3 is CASSNRVFPSLALPNTEAFF. CDR3 DNA sequence: TGTGCCAGCAGTAACAGGGTTTTCCCTTCCTTGGCCTTACCGAACACTGAAGCTTTCTTT.

This clone has just one count. This sequence joins TRBV19 and TRBJ2-5; TRBD1 is a possible D gene (6 bases). Germline lookup yields CDR1 LNHDA and CDR2 SQIVND (reference sequence). Trimming stripped 3 bases from V and 5 bases from J, with 16 bases between. This CDR3 has 15 amino acids. CDR3 sequence reads: CASSISSQGWETQYF. The CDR3 bases are TGTGCCAGTAGTATTAGTTCACAGGGTTGGGAGACCCAGTACTTC.

This clone was detected only once. CDR3 DNA: TGTGCCAGCAGCTTTCAACGGCGGACATATGGCTACACCTTC. Translated: CASSFQRRTYGYTF. This chain links TRBV5-6 with TRBJ1-2; TRBD1 might be the D (5 bases). Trimming pared 2 bases from V and 5 bases from J, leaving 13 bases between. The germline V gene has CDR1 SGHDT and CDR2 YYEEEE. There are 14 residues in the CDR3.

This chain joins TRBV7-2 and TRBJ2-1; possible D gene TRBD1, 5 bases. The CDR3 covers 17 residues. Germline V gives CDR1 SGHTA, CDR2 FQGNSA. Trimming removed 5 bases at V and 0 bases at J, with 17 bases between. CDR3 protein: CASSQGSGYISYNEQFF. The CDR3 nucleotides are TGTGCCAGCAGCCAGGGATCAGGGTATATCTCCTACAATGAGCAGTTCTTC.

The CDR3, as DNA: TGTGCCAGCACCCTTCCGGGACAGTCAAACACTGAAGCTTTCTTT. Protein: CASTLPGQSNTEAFF. The chain combines TRBV11-3 with TRBJ1-1; 7 nucleotides match TRBD1. This CDR3 has 15 amino acids. CDR1 is SGHNT and CDR2 is YENEEA in the germline V gene. Unmatched junction bases numbered 10, after V lost 7 bases and J lost 2 bases.

This chain links TRBV19 with TRBJ2-1; D ambiguous. Trimming shortened V by 5 bases and J by 2 bases, and 16 bases separated the two germline ends. There are 16 residues in the CDR3. The germline V gene encodes CDR1 LNHDA and CDR2 SQIVND (reference sequence). The CDR3 nucleotides are TGTGCCAGTAGTCAAGTACACCGAACCGCCTACAATGAGCAGTTCTTC. Translating gives CASSQVHRTAYNEQFF.

CDR3 nucleotides: TGCGCCAGCAGCTTAAACGGCAGGGCCTACACAGATACGCAGTATTTT. Protein sequence: CASSLNGRAYTDTQYF. This chain uses TRBV5-1 with TRBJ2-3; D possibly corresponds to TRBD1 (5 bases). Germline CDR1 is SGHRS and CDR2 is YFSETQ. Trimming removed 2 bases at V and 2 bases at J, with 15 bases between. This CDR3 has 16 amino acids.

The chain employs TRBV11-3 and TRBJ2-1; TRBD1 agrees at 8 bases. V was pared by 4 bases and J by 10 bases, with 6 bases of the junction left unmatched. The germline gives CDR1 SGHNT, CDR2 YENEEA. The CDR3 spans 13 residues. The CDR3 reads CASSYGQGWEQFF. The CDR3 DNA reads TGTGCCAGCAGCTATGGACAGGGCTGGGAGCAGTTCTTC. Complete variable domain (other parts from reference TRBV11-3 and TRBJ2-1): EAGVVQSPRYKIIEKKQPVAFWCNPISGHNTLYWYLQNLGQGPELLIRYENEEAVDDSQLPKDRFSAERLKGVDSTLKIQPAELGDSAVYLCASSYGQGWEQFFGPGTRLTVL.